The clone carrying this T cell receptor beta chain was observed a few times. What it binds is not known. The data were obtained in a study of T cell repertoires in aging, cancer and after chemotherapy. Study-level information: Six age groups, ranging from 30 or younger to 70 or older, included the donors. Pre- and post-chemotherapy samples were paired from glioblastoma patients treated with temozolomide-based therapy. Findings and limits, study-wide: The repertoire data cannot show anything about immunological memory following chemotherapy.

TRB rearrangements spanning V, D and J were amplified using mixed TRB-A/B primers. One entry per CDR3 protein results from TCRdb running MiXCR on the multiplex PCR reads. The sample lists roughly 1,800 distinct CDR3 sequences; about 34% were seen once. Peripheral blood genomic DNA, not sorted cells or RNA, was the template. Germline V gene data show CDR1 as KGHSH and CDR2 as LQKENI. This CDR3 has 14 amino acids. V lost 6 bases to trimming and J lost 3 bases; unmatched junction nucleotides: 8. Sample: blood. This chain links TRBV18 with TRBJ2-7; 7 nucleotides agree with TRBD1. The TCR comes from a human donor with a solid tumor. The CDR3, as DNA: TGTGCCAGCTCCCCGGGACAGAGCATCTACGAGCAGTACTTC. It is translated as CASSPGQSIYEQYF.